The 3 T cell receptor beta chains below come from one sample, sequenced in a study of blood T cell repertoires in COVID-19. The data were produced by immunoSEQ multiplex PCR, yet TCRdb's version contains in-frame clones alone and is incomplete. The sample records fewer than 200,000 clones, approximately 91% being singletons. The sequencing sample was made of peripheral blood. These receptors originate from a man between 18 and 35 years old with COVID-19, enrolled during active disease.

The chain employs TRBV29-1 and TRBJ2-1; 8 positions match TRBD2. J was trimmed by 7 bases and V by 7 bases; bases with no gene match: 12. Germline V gene lookup returns CDR1 SQVTM and CDR2 ANQGSEA. The CDR3 runs to 14 residues. CDR3 bases: TGCAGCGGATGGGGACTAGTGGGCAGGAATGAGCAGTTCTTC. It encodes CSGWGLVGRNEQFF.

This clone was seen a single time. The gene calls are TRBV7-2 and TRBJ2-1; the D is unclear. The CDR3 has 13 residues. The germline CDR1 and CDR2 sequences are SGHTA and FQGNSA. With 1 base removed from V and 9 bases from J, the gap between germline ends came to 10 bases. The chain's CDR3 is CASSLGNPGEQFF. Written as DNA, the CDR3 is TGTGCCAGCAGCTTAGGAAACCCAGGTGAGCAGTTCTTC.

The chain couples TRBV5-1 to TRBJ2-3, with a tentative D call TRBD2 (5 bases). This CDR3 has 17 amino acids. V was cut by 4 bases and J by 2 bases, with 20 bases left in between. Germline assignment: CDR1 SGHRS and CDR2 YFSETQ. The CDR3: CASSELGLASTTDTQYF. CDR3 in DNA: TGCGCCAGCAGCGAGCTTGGGTTGGCTAGCACCACAGATACGCAGTATTTT.